The rows below give T cell receptor beta chains drawn from one sample of a study of early T cells in non-severe SARS-CoV-2 infection. TCRdb redid the calling of the 5' RACE reads with MiXCR, one entry per CDR3 protein. Of tens of thousands of distinct CDR3 sequences listed, 3.5% to 5% are singletons. Sequencing used whole blood. The receptors stem from an adult who was a healthcare worker with PCR-confirmed SARS-CoV-2 infection or an uninfected control (not recorded which). Both conserved end residues are part of each CDR3. The D gene is left open where the match is weak. Clone size is not always given. Where it is, it says once, few, many or a class for expanded clones.

>few|-|TRBJ2-7|TRBV27
TGTGCCAGCAGTTACTGTTTCACTCCTCCGGACGAGCAGTACTTC
CASSYCFTPPDEQYF
>many|-|TRBJ2-2|TRBV4-1
TGCGCCAGCAGCCAGAGTAGTTTAGTGGAAGTAGGGACCGGGGAGCTGTTTTTT
CASSQSSLVEVGTGELFF
>many|TRBD1|TRBJ1-5|TRBV7-9
TGTGCCAGCAGCTTAGGGGGACAGGGACGTCAGCCCCAGCATTTT
CASSLGGQGRQPQHF
>few|-|TRBJ2-7|TRBV18
TGTGCCAGCTCCCCTAACGTAGAGGTGGGAGCCTACGAGCAGTACTTC
CASSPNVEVGAYEQYF
>many|-|TRBJ1-6|TRBV6-6
TGTGCCAGCAGTTCCCCCGGGATCGGGAATTCACCCCTCCACTTT
CASSSPGIGNSPLHF
>many|TRBD2|TRBJ2-7|TRBV7-2
TGTGCCAGCAGCACCGCTAGCGGGGGTTACGAGCAGTACTTC
CASSTASGGYEQYF
>many|-|TRBJ1-1|TRBV5-1
TGTGCCAGCAGTTTGGAGGGGGTGAACACTGAAGCTTTCTTT
CASSLEGVNTEAFF
>many|-|TRBJ1-2|TRBV5-6
TGTGCCAGCAGCTCAGGGGACGACTATGGCTACACCTTC
CASSSGDDYGYTF
>many|-|TRBJ2-7|TRBV12-3/TRBV12-4
TGTGCCAGCAGTACCCCGACGGCGTCGCGAGAGCAGTACTTC
CASSTPTASREQYF
>many|-|TRBJ1-3|TRBV30
TGTGCCGCTGACCCGGGCTCTGGAAACACCATATATTTT
CAADPGSGNTIYF
>-|-|TRBJ2-1|TRBV18
TGTGCCAGCTCACCATTTGCGGGGACCTACAATGAGCAGTTCTTC
CASSPFAGTYNEQFF
>few|-|TRBJ2-1|TRBV7-9
TGTGCCAGCAGCTTGGGGGACCCCTTCAATGAGCAGTTCTTC
CASSLGDPFNEQFF
>-|-|TRBJ2-3|TRBV5-1
TGCGCCAGCAGCCTGCGAATTTTGGGTACTAGCACAGATACGCAGTATTTT
CASSLRILGTSTDTQYF
>-|-|TRBJ2-7|TRBV5-1
TGCGCCAGCAGCGGTGAAAGCGAGCAGTACTTC
CASSGESEQYF
>many|TRBD2|TRBJ2-3|TRBV30
TGTGCCTGGAGTTCCCTAGCGGGCACAGATACGCAGTATTTT
CAWSSLAGTDTQYF
>many|-|TRBJ2-7|TRBV27
TGTGCCAGCAGCTTCGATTGGGGCCACGAGCAGTACTTC
CASSFDWGHEQYF
>many|-|TRBJ1-3|TRBV2
TGTGCCAGCCTTCGTGAGAGCTCTGGAAACACCATATATTTT
CASLRESSGNTIYF
>many|TRBD1|TRBJ2-7|TRBV12-3/TRBV12-4
TGTGCCAGCAAATCTACAGGGGTTGAGCAGTACTTC
CASKSTGVEQYF
>few|TRBD2|TRBJ2-5|TRBV12-3/TRBV12-4
TGTGCCAGCAGCCGGACTAGCGGGGTTGAAGAGACCCAGTACTTC
CASSRTSGVEETQYF
>many|-|TRBJ2-3|TRBV6-1
TGTGCCAGCAGTGAAGGTGGGATCCTGGGGTATTTT
CASSEGGILGYF
>many|TRBD2|TRBJ2-1|TRBV5-1
TGCGCCAGCAGCTTGGGAGCGGGGGGCGAAGAGCAGTTCTTC
CASSLGAGGEEQFF
>-|TRBD2|TRBJ2-3|TRBV5-1
TGCGCCGGACAGCGGGGGCCAGGAGATACGCAGTATTTT
CAGQRGPGDTQYF
>many|-|TRBJ1-2|TRBV6-6
TGTGCCAGCAAAAATGCTGGCTACACCTTC
CASKNAGYTF
>many|-|TRBJ2-1|TRBV6-5
TGTGCCAGCAGTTATAGGGGTAGCTATGAGCAGTTCTTC
CASSYRGSYEQFF
>many|-|TRBJ2-5|TRBV10-3
TGTGCCATCAGTGCGGGGGAGCAAGAGACCCAGTACTTC
CAISAGEQETQYF
>-|-|TRBJ2-1|TRBV27
TGTGCCAGCAGTTCCATTGTTGGGTCCTCACACAATGAGCAGTTCTTC
CASSSIVGSSHNEQFF
>many|TRBD1|TRBJ1-2|TRBV29-1
TGCAGCGCCTCAGGGGGCGCGGACTATGGCTACACCTTC
CSASGGADYGYTF
>many|TRBD2|TRBJ2-3|TRBV20-1
TGCAGTGCTAGAGGGCTAGCGGGGAATACAGATACGCAGTATTTT
CSARGLAGNTDTQYF
>many|-|TRBJ2-7|TRBV2
TGTGCCAGTACCGATGTGGGAGACTCCTACGAGCAGTACTTC
CASTDVGDSYEQYF
>many|-|TRBJ2-7|TRBV7-9
TGTGCCAGCAGAGGGGGTACCTACGAGCAGTACTTC
CASRGGTYEQYF
>many|-|TRBJ1-2|TRBV3-1
TGTGCCAGCAGCCAAGAAGGATCTTACGGCTACACCTTC
CASSQEGSYGYTF
>many|TRBD2|TRBJ2-1|TRBV5-1
TGCGCCAGCAGCTTGGCGACTAGTGCGGGAGGGCATGAGCAGTTCTTC
CASSLATSAGGHEQFF
>-|-|TRBJ1-4|TRBV20-1
TGCAGTGCTAGGGGGCAGGGTGAAAAACTGTTTTTT
CSARGQGEKLFF
>many|-|TRBJ2-6|TRBV7-6
TGTGCCAGCAGCATAAGGTCCTCAGGGGCCAACGTCCTGACTTTC
CASSIRSSGANVLTF
>many|-|TRBJ1-5|TRBV20-1
TGCAGTGCTACCCCCCAATCGACAGATCAGCCCCAGCATTTT
CSATPQSTDQPQHF
>many|-|TRBJ1-4|TRBV12-3/TRBV12-4
TGTGCCAGCAGCCGGACAGACCTTAATGAAAAACTGTTTTTT
CASSRTDLNEKLFF
>many|TRBD2|TRBJ2-5|TRBV5-1
TGCGCCAGCAGCCTAGCGGGGGGTCACCAAGAGACCCAGTACTTC
CASSLAGGHQETQYF
>many|-|TRBJ2-1|TRBV30
TGTGCCTGGAGTGCACAACCCTACAATGAGCAGTTCTTC
CAWSAQPYNEQFF
>many|-|TRBJ1-5|TRBV6-6
TGTGCCAGCAAAGAAAGTGAGAGCGGTAATCAGCCCCAGCATTTT
CASKESESGNQPQHF
>many|TRBD1|TRBJ1-1|TRBV10-2
TGCGCCAGCAGTGACCGACAGGGGATGGGGGCTTTCTTT
CASSDRQGMGAFF
>many|-|TRBJ2-1|TRBV9
TGTGCCAGCAGCGTAGGGTGGCTTATCGACCGCACTAGATCCAATGAGCAGTTCTTC
CASSVGWLIDRTRSNEQFF
>many|-|TRBJ2-1|TRBV3-1
TGTGCCAGCAGCCCTTGGTCGGGGAAGAGCTCCTACAATGAGCAGTTCTTC
CASSPWSGKSSYNEQFF
>few|TRBD2|TRBJ2-1|TRBV5-4
TGTGCCAGCAGCCCACTAGCGGGGGCCTACAATGAGCAGTTCTTC
CASSPLAGAYNEQFF
>few|-|TRBJ2-3|TRBV5-1
TGCGCCAGCACACCTGGCGGCACAGATACGCAGTATTTT
CASTPGGTDTQYF
>many|-|TRBJ1-5|TRBV19
TGTGCCAGTAGTATCCGGGACACCAATCAGCCCCAGCATTTT
CASSIRDTNQPQHF
>-|-|TRBJ1-2|TRBV14
TGTGCCAGCAGCCAACGAGGCGGGCCCTATGGCTACACCTTC
CASSQRGGPYGYTF
>few|TRBD2|TRBJ2-3|TRBV5-4
TGTGCCAGCAGCTTCGGACTAGCGGGGGGCGGGGCAGATACGCAGTATTTT
CASSFGLAGGGADTQYF
>few|TRBD2|TRBJ2-5|TRBV6-5
TGTGCCAGCAGAACGGGACTAGCGGGGTCAGAGACCCAGTACTTC
CASRTGLAGSETQYF
>many|TRBD2|TRBJ2-1|TRBV20-1
TGCAGTGCTCATTCACGGGGACTAGCAAGCCACAATGAGCAGTTCTTC
CSAHSRGLASHNEQFF
>many|-|TRBJ2-1|TRBV29-1
TGCAGCGTTGAATTGTGGGGGGAATCCTACAATGAGCAGTTCTTC
CSVELWGESYNEQFF
>many|-|TRBJ1-1|TRBV5-1
TGCGCCAGCAGCTTGGAACCGAGCGACGCTGAAGCTTTCTTT
CASSLEPSDAEAFF
>many|-|TRBJ1-1|TRBV4-1
TGCGCCAGCAGCCAAGAAAGACATTCGAACACTGAAGCTTTCTTT
CASSQERHSNTEAFF
>many|-|TRBJ1-4|TRBV12-3/TRBV12-4
TGTGCCAGCAGTTTAGGGGGATCGGCTAATGAAAAACTGTTTTTT
CASSLGGSANEKLFF
>many|-|TRBJ1-1|TRBV27
TGTGCCAGCAGTTGGGGCACGACGAACACTGAAGCTTTCTTT
CASSWGTTNTEAFF
>-|-|TRBJ2-2|TRBV9
TGTGCCAGCAGCGTACAGGGAAGACTCTTGAACACCGGGGAGCTGTTTTTT
CASSVQGRLLNTGELFF
>many|TRBD1|TRBJ2-1|TRBV25-1
TGTGCCAGCAGTCCGGGACAGGGGACATACAATGAGCAGTTCTTC
CASSPGQGTYNEQFF
>many|TRBD1|TRBJ1-1|TRBV7-2
TGTGCCAGCAGCTTTCAGGGGGTCGGCACTGAAGCTTTCTTT
CASSFQGVGTEAFF